Listed here is a single T cell receptor (beta chain). Its specificity is unknown. At one end, the junction sequence differs from germline, possibly due to a read error. Three rounds of nested PCR, following a modified ARM-PCR protocol, produced the TCRbeta library. TCRdb fed the multiplex PCR reads into MiXCR, producing one record per CDR3 protein. The repertoire holds roughly 75,000 distinct CDR3 sequences, with around four fifths as singletons. This record comes from a study of tumor and adjacent non-tumor tissue in lung cancer. Notes on the study in general: Significantly higher TCR diversity was found in tumor than normal lung.

RNA was extracted from bulk tissue without any cell sorting. CDR3 length: 17 amino acids. Germline lookup yields CDR1 SGHKS and CDR2 YYEKEE (reference sequence). The TCR originated in a woman in her fifties or sixties with non-small cell lung cancer. The chain couples TRBV5-5 to TRBJ2-6; possibly TRBD2 for D (6 bases). Material for sequencing was lung tumor tissue. The CDR3 here is CAGSLEGKTSGANVLNF. In nucleotides, the CDR3 is TGTGCCGGCAGCTTGGAGGGCAAGACCTCTGGGGCCAACGTCCTGAATTTC.